This T cell receptor beta chain comes out of a study of blood T cell repertoires in COVID-19. Study in general: Sites across the United States, Italy and Spain contributed samples from acute and convalescent COVID-19.

In the original workflow: For nucleated cells, counts were estimated from reference gene primer amplification. The table came from immunoSEQ multiplex PCR; TCRdb's copy has only in-frame clones and leaves some out. The DNA was the basis for D and trimming; V, J and clone size are from that table. The sample records about 81,000 clones, roughly 88% being singletons. The sample comprised peripheral blood. The source of this sequence is a man aged 65 to 79 with acute or convalescent COVID-19.

The CDR3 region has the DNA TGTGCCAGTCAGTCGAGGACACTGAACACTGAAGCTTTCTTT. Its protein product is CASQSRTLNTEAFF. The chain carries TRBV6-5 and TRBJ1-1, with D possibly matching TRBD1 (5 bases). The V gene lost 9 bases and the J gene lost 0 bases, with 14 bases spanning the gap. Germline lookup yields CDR1 MNHEY and CDR2 SVGAGI. This CDR3 contains 14 residues.